Below, 27 T cell receptor beta chains from the same sample are listed, as sequenced in a study of blood T cell repertoires in COVID-19. Sequencing was performed with immunoSEQ multiplex PCR; in TCRdb, only in-frame clones are kept and a portion is missing. The data contain 100,000 to 150,000 clones, about 85% of them singletons. The sequenced material came from peripheral blood. Receptors were obtained from a woman older than 75 with COVID-19, enrolled during active disease.

This chain links TRBV6-1 with TRBJ2-7; D is perhaps TRBD1 (5 bases). Trimming pared 6 bases from V and 0 bases from J, leaving 12 bases between. CDR3 length: 14 amino acids. In germline, CDR1 is MNHNS, CDR2 SASEGT. CDR3 sequence reads: CASSPDTSSYEQYF. The CDR3 region has the DNA TGTGCCAGCAGCCCGGACACCAGCTCCTACGAGCAGTACTTC.

The chain couples TRBV7-2 to TRBJ2-7; possible D gene TRBD2, 6 bases. V gave up 10 bases and J gave up 4 bases, with 20 bases separating them. The CDR3 consists of 14 residues. CDR1 SGHTA and CDR2 FQGNSA come from the germline V gene. The CDR3 DNA sequence: TGTGCCACCGGATGGGGCGGGAACTTATACGAGCAGTACTTC. Its translation: CATGWGGNLYEQYF.

V is TRBV28 and J is TRBJ2-7, with D possibly matching TRBD2 (6 bases). Deletions cut 7 bases from V and 2 bases from J, with 12 bases between. The CDR3 is 13 amino acids. Germline V gives CDR1 MDHEN, CDR2 SYDVKM. Written as DNA, the CDR3 is TGTGCCAGCATGGCTAGCGTAGCCTACGAGCAGTACTTC. Its translation is CASMASVAYEQYF.

V and J are TRBV28 and TRBJ2-3, with TRBD2 identical over 7 bases. CDR3 length: 15 amino acids. Looked up from germline, CDR1 is MDHEN and CDR2 is SYDVKM. V was clipped by 6 bases and J by 6 bases; unmatched bases: 12. CDR3 sequence reads: CASSPDGTTRDTQYF. CDR3 sequence (DNA): TGTGCCAGCAGCCCCGACGGGACTACAAGGGATACGCAGTATTTT. Full variable domain (rest looked up from reference TRBV28 and TRBJ2-3): DVKVTQSSRYLVKRTGEKVFLECVQDMDHENMFWYRQDPGLGLRLIYFSYDVKMKEKGDIPEGYSVSREKKERFSLILESASTNQTSMYLCASSPDGTTRDTQYFGPGTRLTVL.

V gene TRBV5-1 combines with J gene TRBJ1-1; TRBD1 matches 8 bases. The CDR3 extends over 18 amino acids. Trimming at V came to 0 bases and at J to 1 base, leaving 11 bases not matched to a gene. Per the germline V gene, CDR1 is SGHRS and CDR2 is YFSETQ. The CDR3 sequence is CASSLGPGGGQWNTEAFF. The CDR3 DNA reads TGCGCCAGCAGCTTGGGGCCAGGGGGCGGACAGTGGAACACTGAAGCTTTCTTT.

The rearrangement uses TRBV7-3 and TRBJ2-2; no clear D gene. The ends were cut back, 2 bases at V and 6 bases at J, with 4 bases in the middle. The CDR3 length is 12 residues. Germline V gene data show CDR1 as SGHTA and CDR2 as FQGTGA. The CDR3 sequence: CASSLEAGELFF. The CDR3, as DNA: TGTGCCAGCAGCTTAGAGGCCGGGGAGCTGTTTTTT. Filled out from reference TRBV7-3 and TRBJ2-2, the complete variable domain reads GAGVSQTPSNKVTEKGKYVELRCDPISGHTALYWYRQSLGQGPEFLIYFQGTGAADDSGLPNDRFFAVRPEGSVSTLKIQRTERGDSAVYLCASSLEAGELFFGEGSRLTVL.

This sequence joins TRBV28 and TRBJ1-4; TRBD1 agrees at 8 bases. Germline lookup yields CDR1 MDHEN and CDR2 SYDVKM. The CDR3 consists of 15 residues. The J segment lost 7 bases and the V segment lost 6 bases, leaving 10 bases of the junction unmatched. CDR3 in amino acids: CASSTVAGGSEKLFF. CDR3 sequence (DNA): TGTGCCAGCAGCACTGTTGCAGGGGGCTCTGAAAAACTGTTTTTT.

V and J are TRBV3-1 (or the pseudogene TRBV3-2) and TRBJ2-3; D gene uncertain. CDR3 size: 14 residues. Trimming removed 4 bases from V and 2 bases from J, with 10 bases in between. Germline CDR1 LGHDT, CDR2 YNNKEL (reference sequence). The CDR3 nucleotides are TGTGCCAGCAGCCTCAGGCAGTTCACAGATACGCAGTATTTT. As protein: CASSLRQFTDTQYF.

This clone appeared once. The rearrangement joins TRBV25-1 to TRBJ1-2, with TRBD1 as a possible D gene (6 bases). The germline V gene encodes CDR1 MGHDK and CDR2 SYGVNS. V lost 4 bases to trimming and J lost 8 bases, with 14 bases between them. The length of the CDR3 is 13 residues. The CDR3 protein is CASSVLTGYGYTF. CDR3 DNA: TGTGCCAGCAGTGTTTTAACAGGGTACGGCTACACCTTC.

The chain has TRBV23-1 and TRBJ2-6; D unresolved. TRBV23-1 is an ORF, with its function uncertain. The V end lost 2 bases, the J end lost 0 bases, and 23 bases lay between the germline ends. The CDR3 is made up of 21 amino acids. As DNA, the CDR3 is TGCGCCAGCAGTCAAATACCCGCTTGGGCCCTTCTGGGCTCTGGGGCCAACGTCCTGACTTTC. Its translation is CASSQIPAWALLGSGANVLTF.

The rearrangement uses TRBV4-2 and TRBJ1-3; D possibly corresponds to TRBD1 (5 bases). Per germline, CDR1 LGHNA and CDR2 YNFKEQ. Trimming cost V 6 bases and J 0 bases, with 15 bases left between them. There are 16 residues in the CDR3. The CDR3 nucleotides read TGTGCCAGCAGAAAGAGAGAAGGGGACTCTGGAAACACCATATATTTT. Translating it yields CASRKREGDSGNTIYF.

The chain uses TRBV2 and TRBJ2-7; no clear D gene. Looked up from germline, CDR1 is SNHLY and CDR2 is FYNNEI. The germline V and J ends were trimmed by 5 bases and 2 bases, with 13 bases remaining between them. The CDR3 covers 14 residues. The CDR3 bases are TGTGCCAGCAGTCCAGAGGTGACGACCTACGAGCAGTACTTC. Protein: CASSPEVTTYEQYF.

The V gene is TRBV13, the J gene TRBJ2-3; D remains unclear. The germline gives CDR1 PRHDT, CDR2 FYEKMQ (reference sequence). This CDR3 comprises 15 residues. V gave up 2 bases and J gave up 0 bases, with 9 bases separating them. The CDR3 is CASSLRATSTDTQYF. CDR3 sequence (DNA): TGTGCCAGCAGCTTAAGAGCTACTAGCACAGATACGCAGTATTTT.

The CDR3 loop is CASSSSQVNNEQFF. DNA for the CDR3: TGTGCCAGCAGCTCAAGTCAGGTGAACAATGAGCAGTTCTTC. V is TRBV7-9 and J is TRBJ2-1; D unresolved. The CDR3 is 14 amino acids. Trimming stripped 4 bases from V and 5 bases from J, with 12 bases between. The germline V gene encodes CDR1 SEHNR and CDR2 FQNEAQ (reference sequence).

V usage is TRBV27 and J usage is TRBJ1-5; D gene uncertain. V lost 1 base, J lost 1 base, and 8 bases lay in between. The length of the CDR3 is 15 residues. The germline V gene has CDR1 MNHEY and CDR2 SMNVEV (reference sequence). The CDR3 spells CASSLYRSSNQPQHF. CDR3 nucleotide sequence: TGTGCCAGCAGTTTATACAGATCCAGCAATCAGCCCCAGCATTTT.

The V gene is TRBV7-6, the J gene TRBJ2-1, with 11 bases identical to TRBD2. The CDR3 is 17 amino acids. V was clipped by 0 bases and J by 7 bases; unmatched bases: 8. Germline CDR1 and CDR2: SGHVS and FNYEAQ. DNA of the CDR3: TGTGCCAGCAGCTTAGCCGGTGGTAGCGGGAGGGGGAATGAGCAGTTCTTC. It codes for CASSLAGGSGRGNEQFF.

This sequence joins TRBV11-1 and TRBJ1-2, with 9 bases lining up with TRBD1. The CDR3 contains 14 residues. The V gene's germline CDR1 is SGHAT and CDR2 FQDESV (reference sequence). The ends lost 6 bases at V and 7 bases at J; junction bases unmatched: 9. Written as DNA, the CDR3 is TGTGCCAGCAGAAGGGACAGGGTCACTGGTGGCTACACCTTC. Protein product: CASRRDRVTGGYTF.

This chain joins TRBV6-2 or TRBV6-3 and TRBJ1-5, with D uncertain. CDR1 and CDR2 from the germline V gene are MNHEY and SVGEGT. Trimming removed 4 bases at V and 5 bases at J, with 18 bases between. The CDR3 has 16 residues. CDR3 in amino acids: CASSSLVRGSHQPQHF. The DNA for the CDR3 is TGTGCCAGCAGTTCCCTTGTTAGAGGATCGCATCAGCCCCAGCATTTT.

The table lists this clone with a few counts. The V call is TRBV6-5, the J call TRBJ1-1, with D unresolved. This CDR3 has 14 amino acids. Germline loops: CDR1 MNHEY, CDR2 SVGAGI. V lost 5 bases to trimming and J lost 2 bases, with 12 bases between them. The CDR3 DNA reads TGTGCCAGCAGTCCCCTAACCGTCAACACTGAAGCTTTCTTT. Translated, it gives CASSPLTVNTEAFF.

The V and J genes are TRBV15 and TRBJ2-2; TRBD1 might be the D (5 bases). CDR1 and CDR2 from the germline V gene are LNHNV and YYDKDF (reference sequence). The germline V and J ends were trimmed by 0 bases and 12 bases, with 23 bases remaining between them. The CDR3 is 17 residues long. The CDR3 protein is CATSRDLRQDGRVKLFF. The DNA of the CDR3 is TGTGCCACCAGCAGAGATCTCCGACAAGACGGCAGGGTAAAGCTGTTTTTT.

This clone appeared once. V is TRBV29-1 and J is TRBJ2-7; D is possibly TRBD1 (6 bases). The CDR3 covers 17 residues. Germline assignment: CDR1 SQVTM and CDR2 ANQGSEA. The ends were cut back, 4 bases at V and 1 base at J, with 23 bases in the middle. Here the CDR3 DNA reads TGCAGCGTTGTGGGCGTGGACAGAGGAGTTTCATCCTACGAGCAGTACTTC. Translation gives CSVVGVDRGVSSYEQYF.

CDR3 region: CASSLMSEGTEAFF. The CDR3 nucleotides read TGTGCCAGCAGTTTAATGTCCGAGGGCACTGAAGCTTTCTTT. The chain joins TRBV27 to TRBJ1-1; unclear D gene. The germline V gene has CDR1 MNHEY and CDR2 SMNVEV (reference sequence). The length of the CDR3 is 14 residues. Between the trimmed V and J ends, which lost 2 bases and 4 bases, there was a span of 11 bases.

The chain couples TRBV18 to TRBJ1-4; the match to TRBD1 covers 7 bases. Germline-derived CDR1 and CDR2 are KGHSH and LQKENI. J gave up 0 bases and V 2 bases, and 6 bases lay outside the gene matches. CDR3 length: 17 amino acids. DNA of the CDR3: TGTGCCAGCTCACCATACAGGGGAGATGCAACTAATGAAAAACTGTTTTTT. Its protein product is CASSPYRGDATNEKLFF.

V gene TRBV18 combines with J gene TRBJ1-1, with TRBD1 as a possible D gene (5 bases). The germline V and J ends were trimmed by 5 bases and 3 bases, with 16 bases remaining between them. The CDR3 is 15 amino acids. Germline V gives CDR1 KGHSH, CDR2 LQKENI. The CDR3 region has the DNA TGTGCCAGCTCAGTTGATAGATCAGGGTACACTGAAGCTTTCTTT. Its protein product is CASSVDRSGYTEAFF. The full variable domain, in which reference TRBV18 and TRBJ1-1 provide the parts outside the CDR3, is NAGVMQNPRHLVRRRGQEARLRCSPMKGHSHVYWYRQLPEEGLKFMVYLQKENIIDESGMPKERFSAEFPKEGPSILRIQQVVRGDSAAYFCASSVDRSGYTEAFFGQGTRLTVV.

The genes are TRBV28 and TRBJ2-1, with D possibly being TRBD1 (5 bases). CDR3 length equals 14 residues. With 2 bases removed from V and 0 bases from J, the gap between germline ends came to 5 bases. CDR1 is MDHEN and CDR2 is SYDVKM in the germline V gene. The CDR3 sequence is CASSLDSSYNEQFF. Written as DNA, the CDR3 is TGTGCCAGCAGTTTAGACAGCTCCTACAATGAGCAGTTCTTC.

The chain combines TRBV5-6 with TRBJ2-5; maybe TRBD1 (5 bases). The CDR3 is 15 residues long. V lost 4 bases to trimming and J lost 4 bases, with 17 bases between them. Germline-derived CDR1 and CDR2 are SGHDT and YYEEEE. CDR3 in DNA: TGTGCCAGCAGCAGTGGAACCAGGGCAGGAGAGACCCAGTACTTC. It specifies CASSSGTRAGETQYF.

This chain uses TRBV14 with TRBJ2-1; D is ambiguous. Trimming left V 3 bases short and J 0 bases short, with 18 bases between. Germline V gene lookup returns CDR1 SGHDN and CDR2 FVKESK. This CDR3 region has 18 residues. The CDR3 nucleotides are TGTGCCAGCAGCCAGGCCCCGCGGCATTCGAGCTCCTACAATGAGCAGTTCTTC. As protein: CASSQAPRHSSSYNEQFF.